This T cell receptor beta chain was sequenced for a study of cytomegalovirus exposure and HLA in healthy donors. Notes on the study in general: In a later analysis, productive TCRs from donors in an Asian-associated ancestry cluster reportedly carried fewer N-insertions than the cohort mean.

The study ran its PCR with 60 Vbeta and 13 Jbeta primers. Measured with immunoSEQ multiplex PCR; TCRdb has only the in-frame clones, and not every one. The data show 200,000 to 250,000 clones, around 86% seen once. Comment on this clone: The antigen is unknown.

Trimming stripped 0 bases from V and 9 bases from J, with 15 bases between. CDR1 is MGHRA and CDR2 is YSYEKL in the germline V gene. The CDR3 consists of 15 residues. The sequence was collected from a middle-aged woman in good health and CMV-seronegative. The chain employs TRBV4-1 and TRBJ1-5, with D unresolved. Sequencing input: PBMCs. The CDR3 spells CASSQDQRRPWPQHF. DNA for the CDR3: TGCGCCAGCAGCCAAGATCAGCGACGGCCCTGGCCCCAGCATTTT.